The T cell receptor (beta chain) described here comes from a study of cytomegalovirus exposure and HLA in healthy donors. Study-wide points: Three chains tied to CMV proved CMV antigen-specific in vitro.

Samples came from healthy bone marrow donors. PCR was performed using 60 Vbeta and 13 Jbeta primers. The repertoire was sequenced with immunoSEQ multiplex PCR; TCRdb's copy has only in-frame clones and lacks some. The table shows roughly 160,000 clones, with roughly 81% occurring only once. The CDR3 sequence is 15 residues long. V lost 3 bases and J 1 base, leaving 10 bases between the germline ends. The germline V gene has CDR1 MGHDK and CDR2 SYGVNS. As regards this clone: Its antigen is not known.

The sequence was obtained from a man aged 25 to 40 in good health and CMV-seropositive. The specimen sequenced was PBMCs. The J gene is TRBJ1-3, the V gene TRBV25-1, with D perhaps TRBD1 (6 bases). The CDR3 protein is CASSDPTGSGNTIYF. CDR3 nucleotide sequence: TGTGCCAGCAGTGATCCAACAGGGTCTGGAAACACCATATATTTT.